The TCR beta chain under discussion was sequenced for a study of shared clonotypes between healthy human individuals. In replicate PCRs of unsorted PBMC, around 310 ng DNA, around 30,000 T cell genomes, was used. Sequencing was performed with immunoSEQ multiplex PCR; in TCRdb, only in-frame clones are kept and a portion is missing. Of some 510,000 clones listed, approximately 79% were seen once; the top ten hold under 15%. This CDR3 region has 14 residues. CDR1 MDHEN and CDR2 SYDVKM come from the germline V gene. Trimming took off 6 bases at V and 5 bases at J, with 15 bases between the two ends. Sample: PBMCs. This sequence joins TRBV28 and TRBJ2-3; the D gene could be TRBD1 or TRBD2 (6 bases each). The TCR originated in a woman aged 40 to 49 in good health. Some clones in this sample may be carry-over from other donors' samples. CDR3 sequence reads: CASRQWGAKDTQYF. The CDR3 DNA sequence: TGTGCCAGCAGACAATGGGGGGCGAAAGATACGCAGTATTTT. Combining the CDR3 with reference TRBV28 and TRBJ2-3 gives the whole variable domain DVKVTQSSRYLVKRTGEKVFLECVQDMDHENMFWYRQDPGLGLRLIYFSYDVKMKEKGDIPEGYSVSREKKERFSLILESASTNQTSMYLCASRQWGAKDTQYFGPGTRLTVL.